The source of this TCR beta chain is a study of identifying expanded T cells in peripheral blood. This clone has just one count. Its cognate antigen is unknown. Generated by immunoSEQ multiplex PCR, the TCRdb table keeps only in-frame clones and is missing some. Here the sample spans about 91,000 clones, around 88% being singletons. Study findings and constraints: Variance in clone template counts between roughly 2-week samples significantly increased with total template count across all healthy donors. Over about two and four weeks, about 15 and 19 clones changed, versus 1.2 between replicates.

No infections or other immune events were documented during collection. This CDR3 is built from 15 residues. V shed 1 base and J shed 7 bases, with 13 bases lying between them. Germline V CDR1 and CDR2: SEHNR, FQNEAQ (reference sequence). The source material was blood. The chain has TRBV7-9 and TRBJ1-4; D gene ambiguous. The receptor comes from a person between 18 and 75 years old in good health. CDR3 nucleotides: TGTGCCAGCAGCTTAGGGAGCAGTTTTATTGAAAAACTGTTTTTT. As protein: CASSLGSSFIEKLFF.